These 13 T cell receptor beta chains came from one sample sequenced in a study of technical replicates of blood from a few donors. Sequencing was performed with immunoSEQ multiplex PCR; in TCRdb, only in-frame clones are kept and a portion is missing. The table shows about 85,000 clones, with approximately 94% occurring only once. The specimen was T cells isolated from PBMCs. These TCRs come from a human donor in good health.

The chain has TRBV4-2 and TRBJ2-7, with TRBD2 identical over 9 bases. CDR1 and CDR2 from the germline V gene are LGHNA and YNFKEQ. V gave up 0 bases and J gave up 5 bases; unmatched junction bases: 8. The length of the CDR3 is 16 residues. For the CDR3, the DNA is TGTGCCAGCAGCCAAGACCCCCGAGCGGGAGGCGACGAGCAGTACTTC. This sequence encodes CASSQDPRAGGDEQYF.

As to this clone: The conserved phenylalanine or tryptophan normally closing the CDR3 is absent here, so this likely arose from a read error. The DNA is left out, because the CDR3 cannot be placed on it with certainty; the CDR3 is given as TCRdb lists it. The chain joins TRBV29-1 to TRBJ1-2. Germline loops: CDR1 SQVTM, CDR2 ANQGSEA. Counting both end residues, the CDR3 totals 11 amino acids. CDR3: CSVGLTPDTIM.

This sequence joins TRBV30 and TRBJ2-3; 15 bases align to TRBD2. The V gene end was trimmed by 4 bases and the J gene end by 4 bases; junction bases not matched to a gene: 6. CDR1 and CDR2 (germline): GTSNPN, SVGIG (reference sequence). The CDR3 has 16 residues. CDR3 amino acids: CAWNPGLAGGADTQYF. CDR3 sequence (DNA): TGTGCCTGGAACCCCGGACTAGCGGGAGGGGCAGATACGCAGTATTTT.

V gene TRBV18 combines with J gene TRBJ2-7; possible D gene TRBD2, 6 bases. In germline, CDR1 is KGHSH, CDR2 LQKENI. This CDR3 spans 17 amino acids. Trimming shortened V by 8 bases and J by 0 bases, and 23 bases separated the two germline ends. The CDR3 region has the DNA TGTGCCAGCGCGGGGAGTGAGACGGGTAGGAGCTCCTACGAGCAGTACTTC. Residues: CASAGSETGRSSYEQYF.

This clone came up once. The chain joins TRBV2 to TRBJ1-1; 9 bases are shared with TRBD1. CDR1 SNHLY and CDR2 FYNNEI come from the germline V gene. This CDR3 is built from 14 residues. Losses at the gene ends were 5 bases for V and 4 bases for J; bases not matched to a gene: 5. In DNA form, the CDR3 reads TGTGCCAGCAGTTGGGACAGGGAGGTCACTGAAGCTTTCTTT. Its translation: CASSWDREVTEAFF.

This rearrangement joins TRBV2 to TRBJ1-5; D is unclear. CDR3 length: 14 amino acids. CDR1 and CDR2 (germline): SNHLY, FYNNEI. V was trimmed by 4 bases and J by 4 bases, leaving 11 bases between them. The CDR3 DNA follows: TGTGCCAGCAGTGTGGCAGGATTAAATCAGCCCCAGCATTTT. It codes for CASSVAGLNQPQHF. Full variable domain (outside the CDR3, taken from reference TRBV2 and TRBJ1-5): EPEVTQTPSHQVTQMGQEVILRCVPISNHLYFYWYRQILGQKVEFLVSFYNNEISEKSEIFDDQFSVERPDGSNFTLKIRSTKLEDSAMYFCASSVAGLNQPQHFGDGTRLSIL.

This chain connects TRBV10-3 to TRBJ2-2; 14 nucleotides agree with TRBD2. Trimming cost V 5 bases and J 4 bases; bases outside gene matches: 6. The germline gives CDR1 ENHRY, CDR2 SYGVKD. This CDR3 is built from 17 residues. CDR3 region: CAISTGLAGVGTGELFF. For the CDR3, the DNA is TGTGCCATCAGTACGGGACTAGCGGGAGTAGGCACCGGGGAGCTGTTTTTT.

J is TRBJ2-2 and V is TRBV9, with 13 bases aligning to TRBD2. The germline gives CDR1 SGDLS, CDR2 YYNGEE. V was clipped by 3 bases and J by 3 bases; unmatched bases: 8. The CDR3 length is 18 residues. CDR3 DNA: TGTGCCAGCAGCGAACCAGGACTAGCGGGAGCTTACACCGGGGAGCTGTTTTTT. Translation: CASSEPGLAGAYTGELFF.

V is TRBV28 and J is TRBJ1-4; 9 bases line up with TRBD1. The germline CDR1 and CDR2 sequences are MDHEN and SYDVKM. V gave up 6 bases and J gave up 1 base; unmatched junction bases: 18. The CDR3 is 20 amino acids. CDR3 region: CASSRTPNRGRMGTNEKLFF. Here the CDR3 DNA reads TGTGCCAGCAGCCGCACCCCCAACAGGGGGCGTATGGGAACTAATGAAAAACTGTTTTTT.

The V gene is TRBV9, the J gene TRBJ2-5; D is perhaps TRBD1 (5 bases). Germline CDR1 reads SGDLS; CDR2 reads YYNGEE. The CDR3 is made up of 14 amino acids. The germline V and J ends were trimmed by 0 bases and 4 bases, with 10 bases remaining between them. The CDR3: CASSVEVRAETQYF. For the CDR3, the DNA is TGTGCCAGCAGCGTAGAGGTCAGGGCAGAGACCCAGTACTTC. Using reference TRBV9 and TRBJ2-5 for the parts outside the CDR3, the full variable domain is DSGVTQTPKHLITATGQRVTLRCSPRSGDLSVYWYQQSLDQGLQFLIQYYNGEERAKGNILERFSAQQFPDLHSELNLSSLELGDSALYFCASSVEVRAETQYFGPGTRLLVL.

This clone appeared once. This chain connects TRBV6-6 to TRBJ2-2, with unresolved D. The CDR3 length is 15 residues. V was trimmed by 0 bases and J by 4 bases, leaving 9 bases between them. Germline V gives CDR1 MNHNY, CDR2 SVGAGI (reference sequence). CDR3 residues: CASSYSIRGTGELFF. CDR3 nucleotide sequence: TGTGCCAGCAGTTACTCGATCAGAGGCACCGGGGAGCTGTTTTTT.

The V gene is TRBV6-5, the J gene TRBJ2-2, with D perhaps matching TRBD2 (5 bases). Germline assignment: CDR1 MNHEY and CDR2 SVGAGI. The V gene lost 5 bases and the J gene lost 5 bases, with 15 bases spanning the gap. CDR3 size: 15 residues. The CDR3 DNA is TGTGCCAGCAGTCAAGACCCAGGAGGAACCGGGGAGCTGTTTTTT. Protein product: CASSQDPGGTGELFF.

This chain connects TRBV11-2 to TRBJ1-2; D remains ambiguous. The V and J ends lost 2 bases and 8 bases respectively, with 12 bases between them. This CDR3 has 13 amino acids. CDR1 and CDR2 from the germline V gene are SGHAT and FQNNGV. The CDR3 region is CASSLTQSGGYTF. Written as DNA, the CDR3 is TGTGCCAGCAGCTTAACCCAATCGGGGGGCTACACCTTC.